This note documents a single T cell receptor beta chain sequence. What it binds is not known. Diagnosis relied on clinical symptoms, serum thyroxine and TRAb, thyroid ultrasound and orbital computed tomography. This sample was taken from a study of T cells in Graves' hyperthyroidism and ophthalmopathy. General observations from the study: Peripheral blood also featured most of the thyroid clonotypes expanded above 0.001.

TCR beta CDR3 sequences were amplified from RNA transcripts. HTBI primers drove first-round RT-PCR of the TCR CDR3. TCRdb redid the calling of the multiplex PCR reads with MiXCR, one entry per CDR3 protein. The sample holds hundreds of thousands of distinct CDR3 sequences, about 20% seen once. The CDR3 has 13 amino acids. Germline V gene sequence: CDR1 MGHDK, CDR2 SYGVNS. V lost 1 base and J 2 bases, leaving 6 bases between the germline ends. Source material: blood. This rearrangement joins TRBV25-1 to TRBJ2-7, with unresolved D. The sequence derives from a young man with Graves' ophthalmopathy. CDR3 residues: CASSELGTYEQYF. In nucleotides, the CDR3 is TGTGCCAGCAGTGAATTGGGGACCTACGAGCAGTACTTC.